This record looks at one TCR beta chain sequence and its context. One end of the junction varies from germline; a read error may be responsible. The length of the CDR3 is 11 residues. Germline-derived CDR1 and CDR2 are SGHDT and YYEEEE. The data were taken from a study of tumor and adjacent non-tumor tissue in lung cancer. Three rounds of nested PCR, following a modified ARM-PCR protocol, produced the TCRbeta library. TCRdb analysed the multiplex PCR reads with MiXCR anew, one entry per CDR3 protein. The data hold 90,000 to 100,000 distinct CDR3 sequences, with 75% to 85% observed a single time. RNA was extracted from bulk tissue without any cell sorting. The normal lung tissue was taken more than 3 cm from the tumor edge.

The sample was distant non-tumor lung tissue. The chain is built from TRBV5-6 and TRBJ2-3, with no clear D. This receptor was obtained from a man in his 60s with small cell lung cancer. CDR3 protein: CASSFSVTQYF. CDR3 sequence (DNA): TGTGCCAGTAGCTTCTCAGTTACGCAGTATTTT.